This T cell receptor (beta chain) was recovered during a study of PD-1 blockade in classical Hodgkin lymphoma. Study results and caveats: In newly diagnosed patients, baseline TCR diversity was reportedly below that of healthy donors.

Concerning this clone: Its antigen is currently unknown.

Measured with immunoSEQ multiplex PCR; TCRdb has only the in-frame clones, and not every one. Of about 29,000 clones in the sample, 78% were seen once. Each of the patients experienced relapse following autologous stem cell transplantation, and their brentuximab vedotin exposure differed. This CDR3 contains 15 residues. Germline CDR1 and CDR2: SGHNT and YENEEA. V shed 4 bases and J 2 bases; nucleotides not matched to a gene: 7. The rearrangement links TRBV11-3 to TRBJ1-2, with 7 bases fitting TRBD1. Sequenced material: peripheral blood mononuclear cells (PBMCs), taken before the second cycle of nivolumab. The source of this sequence is a human donor with classical Hodgkin lymphoma. Written as DNA, the CDR3 is TGTGCCAGCAGCTCTTCCGACAGGGCAAACTATGGCTACACCTTC. As protein: CASSSSDRANYGYTF.